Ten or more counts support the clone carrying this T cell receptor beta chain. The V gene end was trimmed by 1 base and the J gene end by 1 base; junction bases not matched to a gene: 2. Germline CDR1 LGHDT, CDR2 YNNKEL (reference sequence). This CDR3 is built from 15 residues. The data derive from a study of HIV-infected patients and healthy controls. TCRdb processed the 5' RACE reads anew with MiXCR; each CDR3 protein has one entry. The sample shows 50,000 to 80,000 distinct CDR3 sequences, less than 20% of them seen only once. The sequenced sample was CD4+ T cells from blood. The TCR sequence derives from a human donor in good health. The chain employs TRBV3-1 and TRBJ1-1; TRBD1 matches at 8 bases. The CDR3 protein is CASSQGGQANTEAFF. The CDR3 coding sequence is TGTGCCAGCAGCCAAGGGGGACAGGCGAACACTGAAGCTTTCTTT.